Shown below are 13 T cell receptor beta chains from a single sample sequenced in a study of cytotoxic CD8 clonotypes in ibrutinib-treated CLL. Clones were read by immunoSEQ multiplex PCR, and TCRdb kept only the in-frame ones, dropping some. Of some 81,000 clones listed, around 79% are singletons. Source: PBMCs, taken after 12 months of ibrutinib treatment. The receptors come from a human donor with chronic lymphocytic leukemia.

This clone has only a few counts. V gene TRBV6-5 combines with J gene TRBJ2-2, with TRBD2 as a possible D gene (6 bases). Germline-derived CDR1 and CDR2 are MNHEY and SVGAGI. CDR3 length equals 14 residues. V gave up 6 bases and J gave up 4 bases, with 12 bases separating them. The CDR3 here is CASSRRGSTGELFF. The CDR3 DNA reads TGTGCCAGCAGCCGGAGGGGTTCCACCGGGGAGCTGTTTTTT.

This chain joins TRBV19 and TRBJ2-6, with D hard to call. The V end lost 7 bases, the J end lost 12 bases, and 19 bases lay between the germline ends. The CDR3 length is 14 residues. Germline assignment: CDR1 LNHDA and CDR2 SQIVND (reference sequence). DNA of the CDR3: TGTGCCAGTACGGGCAGTTGGGTTTTTGGCGTCCTGACTTTC. Protein: CASTGSWVFGVLTF.

V usage is TRBV7-9 and J usage is TRBJ1-3; the D gene is possibly TRBD1 (5 bases). The germline V gene encodes CDR1 SEHNR and CDR2 FQNEAQ (reference sequence). The CDR3 contains 17 residues. V was shortened by 7 bases and J by 0 bases, with 19 bases between the two germline ends. CDR3 amino acids: CASTPMGGTGSGNTIYF. The DNA for the CDR3 is TGTGCCAGCACCCCGATGGGAGGGACTGGCTCTGGAAACACCATATATTTT.

There are many counts of this clone. The CDR3 DNA sequence: TGTGCCAGCAGCAATCCCGGGACTAGCGGCCAAGAGACCCAGTACTTC. As protein: CASSNPGTSGQETQYF. The V gene is TRBV4-2, the J gene TRBJ2-5, with 11 positions matching TRBD2. In germline, CDR1 is LGHNA, CDR2 YNFKEQ. CDR3 size: 16 residues. Losses at the gene ends were 5 bases for V and 1 base for J; bases not matched to a gene: 6.

The chain has TRBV6-5 and TRBJ2-3, with D possibly TRBD1 on 6 matching bases. Germline values: CDR1 MNHEY, CDR2 SVGAGI. With 6 bases removed from V and 3 bases from J, the gap between germline ends came to 16 bases. There are 15 residues in the CDR3. The CDR3 spells CASRPGQRTTDTQYF. The CDR3 nucleotides are TGTGCCAGCAGGCCCGGACAGCGCACTACAGATACGCAGTATTTT.

This sequence joins TRBV10-3 and TRBJ1-5; D not certain. Trimming took 2 bases from V and 6 from J, leaving 8 bases between them. CDR1 is ENHRY, CDR2 SYGVKD, per germline. This CDR3 has 13 amino acids. The CDR3 reads CAISEREFQPQHF. The CDR3 coding sequence is TGTGCCATCAGTGAGCGTGAGTTTCAGCCCCAGCATTTT.

In nucleotides, the CDR3 is TGTGCCAGCAGCCCCCGGGCACCCAGGGGAGAGACCCAGTACTTC. Translated, it gives CASSPRAPRGETQYF. The chain employs TRBV6-5 and TRBJ2-5; maybe TRBD1 (6 bases). The CDR3 consists of 15 residues. V gave up 6 bases and J gave up 4 bases, with 18 bases separating them. Germline V gene sequence: CDR1 MNHEY, CDR2 SVGAGI.

The count of this clone is one. The J gene is TRBJ2-1, the V gene TRBV5-1; D possibly corresponds to TRBD2 (7 bases). The CDR3 sequence is 13 residues long. Trimming left V 4 bases short and J 12 bases short, with 17 bases between. From germline, CDR1 is SGHRS and CDR2 YFSETQ. CDR3 nucleotides: TGCGCCAGCAGCCCCCCGTGGGGGGGGCCGCAGTTCTTC. Its protein is CASSPPWGGPQFF. Drawing the rest from reference TRBV5-1 and TRBJ2-1, the complete variable domain is KAGVTQTPRYLIKTRGQQVTLSCSPISGHRSVSWYQQTPGQGLQFLFEYFSETQRNKGNFPGRFSGRQFSNSRSEMNVSTLELGDSALYLCASSPPWGGPQFFGPGTRLTVL.

The chain carries TRBV29-1 and TRBJ1-1; 8 bases align to TRBD1. CDR1 and CDR2 from the germline V gene are SQVTM and ANQGSEA. The CDR3 contains 15 residues. J lost 4 bases, V lost 6 bases, and 13 bases had no gene match. CDR3 loop: CSVLGTGGGGTEAFF. CDR3 DNA sequence: TGCAGCGTCCTCGGGACAGGAGGGGGGGGCACTGAAGCTTTCTTT. Combining the CDR3 with reference TRBV29-1 and TRBJ1-1 gives the whole variable domain SAVISQKPSRDICQRGTSLTIQCQVDSQVTMMFWYRQQPGQSLTLIATANQGSEATYESGFVIDKFPISRPNLTFSTLTVSNMSPEDSSIYLCSVLGTGGGGTEAFFGQGTRLTVV.

Comment on this clone: A read error may be the cause here, since a much bigger clone is one base away. Here the CDR3 omits its conserved ending phenylalanine or tryptophan, so a read error is the likely source. This sequence joins TRBV7-9 and TRBJ1-6; no firm D call. Germline CDR1 reads SEHNR; CDR2 reads FQNEAQ (reference sequence). Deletions cut 5 bases from V and 7 bases from J, with 12 bases between. This CDR3 has 14 residues. CDR3 sequence (DNA): TGTGCCAGCAGCCCACTCGGTGGCAATTCACCCCTCCACCTT. It translates to CASSPLGGNSPLHL.

The V gene is TRBV5-1, the J gene TRBJ1-6; D perhaps matches TRBD1 (5 bases). The germline gives CDR1 SGHRS, CDR2 YFSETQ. V was pared by 4 bases and J by 6 bases, with 11 bases between. The CDR3 length is 14 residues. This CDR3 reads CASSGDGGNSPLHF. The CDR3 DNA reads as TGCGCCAGCAGCGGGGACGGTGGTAATTCACCCCTCCACTTT.

V usage is TRBV9 and J usage is TRBJ1-2, with a tentative D call TRBD1 (5 bases). CDR3 length: 15 amino acids. The V gene's germline CDR1 is SGDLS and CDR2 YYNGEE. The V and J ends lost 0 bases and 2 bases respectively, with 11 bases between them. The CDR3 sequence: CASSVVPGTNYGYTF. CDR3 DNA: TGTGCCAGCAGCGTAGTTCCCGGGACGAACTATGGCTACACCTTC.

The V gene is TRBV7-3, the J gene TRBJ2-6; a possible D gene is TRBD1 (6 bases). Germline CDR1 is SGHTA and CDR2 is FQGTGA. The ends were cut back, 5 bases at V and 4 bases at J, with 15 bases in the middle. CDR3 length equals 16 residues. DNA for the CDR3: TGTGCCAGCAGCGCCGGACAGTTCACCGGGGCCAACGTCCTGACTTTC. Protein: CASSAGQFTGANVLTF.